A single sample gave rise to the 27 T cell receptor beta chains below, sequenced in a study of identical twins. TCRdb itself ran the 5' RACE reads through MiXCR, one entry per CDR3 protein. Of fewer than 650,000 distinct CDR3 sequences detected, around 7.5% appear once; the ten largest clones hold over 1.5%. These data were also filed under a second study, of yellow fever vaccine responses in identical twins.

The sequenced material came from PBMCs. Receptors originate from a woman aged 18-29 years in good health.

This clonotype has just one count. The chain joins TRBV6-2 or TRBV6-3 to TRBJ1-5; perhaps TRBD1 as D (5 bases). Trimming took 7 bases from V and 2 from J, leaving 12 bases between them. Germline CDR1 is MNHEY and CDR2 is SVGEGT. This CDR3 has 14 residues. The CDR3 is CASTVGGGNQPQHF. The DNA for the CDR3 is TGTGCCAGCACCGTGGGGGGGGGCAATCAGCCCCAGCATTTT.

At least ten counts were recorded for this clonotype. The chain uses TRBV9 and TRBJ2-1, with 8 bases that match TRBD1. With 0 bases clipped from V and 0 bases from J, the junction kept 2 bases outside the gene matches. Germline CDR1 is SGDLS and CDR2 is YYNGEE. The CDR3 totals 16 residues. CDR3 in DNA: TGTGCCAGCAGCGTAGGGACAGGGAGCTCCTACAATGAGCAGTTCTTC. Its protein product is CASSVGTGSSYNEQFF.

This clonotype has ten or more counts. This chain joins TRBV20-1 and TRBJ2-1; TRBD1 agrees at 9 bases. This CDR3 is built from 16 residues. Germline CDR1 DFQATT, CDR2 SNEGSKA (reference sequence). Germline trimming cut 0 bases from V and 4 bases from J; bases unmatched to any gene: 7. CDR3 region: CSARDRTGVAYNEQFF. In DNA, the CDR3 is TGCAGTGCTAGAGACCGGACAGGGGTGGCGTACAATGAGCAGTTCTTC.

This clonotype was detected many times. The gene calls are TRBV7-2 and TRBJ2-3, with D possibly matching TRBD2 (5 bases). Looked up from germline, CDR1 is SGHTA and CDR2 is FQGNSA. The CDR3 is made up of 16 amino acids. Trimming took 2 bases from V and 1 from J, leaving 13 bases between them. CDR3 bases: TGTGCCAGCAGCTTATCATCCGGGGTTCGCACAGATACGCAGTATTTT. It yields the protein CASSLSSGVRTDTQYF.

This chain connects TRBV11-2 to TRBJ1-1; TRBD1 might be the D (6 bases). In germline, CDR1 is SGHAT, CDR2 FQNNGV. V lost 6 bases to trimming and J lost 6 bases, with 32 bases between them. The CDR3 loop spans 19 amino acids. In DNA form, the CDR3 reads TGTGCCAGCAGTCACAATACCGAGACAGGTTTGGCGTTGGTCTCTGAAGCTTTCTTT. This sequence encodes CASSHNTETGLALVSEAFF.

The chain links TRBV6-4 to TRBJ2-1; the match to TRBD2 covers 13 bases. Germline trimming cut 6 bases from V and 1 base from J; bases unmatched to any gene: 9. Germline V gene lookup returns CDR1 MRHNA and CDR2 SNTAGT. The CDR3 length is 18 residues. The CDR3: CASRTSGRSGGSYNEQFF. Written as DNA, the CDR3 is TGTGCCAGCAGGACTAGCGGGAGGTCGGGAGGGTCCTACAATGAGCAGTTCTTC.

This clonotype was observed a handful of times. This sequence joins TRBV12-5 and TRBJ2-2; D gene uncertain. V was trimmed by 3 bases and J by 7 bases, leaving 3 bases between them. CDR3 length equals 11 residues. From germline, CDR1 is LGHNT and CDR2 FRNRAP. CDR3 protein: CASGFVGELFF. In DNA form, the CDR3 reads TGTGCTAGTGGTTTCGTCGGGGAGCTGTTTTTT.

At least ten counts were recorded for this clonotype. The chain has TRBV7-9 and TRBJ2-1, with 7 bases that match TRBD2. Germline V CDR1 and CDR2: SEHNR, FQNEAQ (reference sequence). V shed 2 bases, J shed 8 bases, and the junction held 12 bases outside the gene matches. The CDR3 totals 16 residues. The CDR3 DNA reads as TGTGCCAGCAGCTTAAGGGAGGGAGGAGGCCTTGATGAGCAGTTCTTC. Protein product: CASSLREGGGLDEQFF.

This clonotype was recorded a few times. Here the CDR3 DNA reads TGCAGTGCTAGAGATCCCTACGGTATTTACGAGCAGTACTTC. It translates to CSARDPYGIYEQYF. The rearrangement joins TRBV20-1 to TRBJ2-7; unclear D gene. Trimming took off 0 bases at V and 4 bases at J, with 13 bases between the two ends. Germline V lookup: CDR1 DFQATT, CDR2 SNEGSKA (reference sequence). The CDR3 runs to 14 residues.

The chain recombines TRBV7-8 with TRBJ2-1; D is unresolved. CDR1 SGHVS and CDR2 FQNEAQ come from the germline V gene. Trimming took 0 bases from V and 9 from J, leaving 6 bases between them. The CDR3 runs to 12 residues. CDR3 amino acids: CASSLAYLEQFF. DNA of the CDR3: TGTGCCAGCAGCTTAGCCTACCTTGAGCAGTTCTTC.

Only a few counts were recorded for this clonotype. The chain has TRBV7-8 and TRBJ2-2; 9 nucleotides line up with TRBD2. V gave up 5 bases and J gave up 1 base; unmatched junction bases: 2. This CDR3 comprises 15 residues. Germline V gene data show CDR1 as SGHVS and CDR2 as FQNEAQ. CDR3 region: CASSKTSGNTGELFF. CDR3 coding DNA: TGTGCCAGCAGCAAGACTAGCGGGAACACCGGGGAGCTGTTTTTT.

The CDR3: CASSFLSQETQYF. The CDR3 nucleotides read TGCGCCAGCAGCTTTTTGTCCCAAGAGACCCAGTACTTC. The V and J genes are TRBV5-1 and TRBJ2-5; D gene uncertain. CDR1 is SGHRS, CDR2 YFSETQ, per germline. The CDR3 consists of 13 residues. Deletions cut 2 bases from V and 1 base from J, with 6 bases between.

This clonotype was detected many times. CDR3 protein: CAILDRGTTGELFF. As DNA, the CDR3 is TGTGCCATCTTAGACAGGGGGACCACCGGGGAGCTGTTTTTT. The genes are TRBV10-3 and TRBJ2-2, with 9 bases aligning to TRBD1. The V gene end was trimmed by 8 bases and the J gene end by 4 bases; junction bases not matched to a gene: 5. Germline V gene data show CDR1 as ENHRY and CDR2 as SYGVKD. The CDR3 has 14 residues.

This clonotype was counted many times. The gene calls are TRBV4-1 and TRBJ2-3, with D hard to call. This CDR3 contains 15 residues. The germline V and J ends were trimmed by 0 bases and 3 bases, with 10 bases remaining between them. Germline assignment: CDR1 MGHRA and CDR2 YSYEKL. The CDR3 spells CASSQEGLGTDTQYF. The CDR3 coding sequence is TGCGCCAGCAGCCAAGAGGGTCTGGGGACAGATACGCAGTATTTT.

This clonotype was counted ten times or more. The CDR3 sequence: CASTRQGEETQYF. The CDR3 nucleotides read TGCGCCAGCACCCGACAGGGCGAAGAGACCCAGTACTTC. V usage is TRBV5-1 and J usage is TRBJ2-5; TRBD1 matches 7 bases. V lost 6 bases and J lost 3; bases outside the gene matches: 5. Germline CDR1 and CDR2: SGHRS and YFSETQ. CDR3 length: 13 residues.

There are many counts of this clonotype. This chain links TRBV20-1 with TRBJ2-7; D might be TRBD2 (6 bases). V lost 4 bases and J lost 0, with 10 bases in between. This CDR3 region has 13 residues. Germline CDR1 and CDR2: DFQATT and SNEGSKA (reference sequence). The CDR3 sequence: CSAIAGSSYEQYF. DNA of the CDR3: TGCAGTGCTATTGCGGGGAGCTCCTACGAGCAGTACTTC.

Many counts were recorded for this clonotype. The chain uses TRBV6-1 and TRBJ1-4, with D unclear. With 5 bases removed from V and 12 bases from J, the gap between germline ends came to 10 bases. This CDR3 region has 11 residues. Germline-derived CDR1 and CDR2 are MNHNS and SASEGT. The CDR3 nucleotides are TGTGCCAGCAGTATCGCAGTGGAACTGTTTTTT. This encodes CASSIAVELFF.

This clonotype was recorded at least ten times. The chain recombines TRBV10-3 with TRBJ2-3; a possible D gene is TRBD2 (6 bases). CDR1 is ENHRY, CDR2 SYGVKD, per germline. Trimming left V 0 bases short and J 4 bases short, with 14 bases between. The CDR3 totals 16 residues. CDR3 nucleotide sequence: TGTGCCATCAGTGAGTCGACTAGTTTGTTCGCAGATACGCAGTATTTT. Translated, it gives CAISESTSLFADTQYF.

This clonotype occurred many times. This chain uses TRBV5-1 with TRBJ1-4; D remains ambiguous. Trimming shortened V by 3 bases and J by 0 bases, and 12 bases separated the two germline ends. Germline CDR1 is SGHRS and CDR2 is YFSETQ. The length of the CDR3 is 16 residues. CDR3 in DNA: TGCGCCAGCAGCTCCCGGACGGCCTCAACTAATGAAAAACTGTTTTTT. This gives the protein CASSSRTASTNEKLFF.

Ten or more counts support this clonotype. The chain uses TRBV4-1 and TRBJ1-1; no firm D call. The V gene's germline CDR1 is MGHRA and CDR2 YSYEKL. Trimming removed 1 base from V and 0 bases from J, with 15 bases in between. The CDR3 has 17 amino acids. In nucleotides, the CDR3 is TGCGCCAGCAGCCAAGTTGGGTCCCGGGGAGTGAACACTGAAGCTTTCTTT. Its translation is CASSQVGSRGVNTEAFF.

This clonotype was detected a few times. V gene TRBV28 combines with J gene TRBJ1-2, with D possibly matching TRBD1 (5 bases). The germline V and J ends were trimmed by 4 bases and 6 bases, with 9 bases remaining between them. Germline V gene data show CDR1 as MDHEN and CDR2 as SYDVKM. The CDR3 runs to 12 residues. CDR3 loop: CASSSRAHGYTF. DNA for the CDR3: TGTGCCAGCAGTTCCAGGGCCCATGGCTACACCTTC.

A few counts support this clonotype. The chain carries TRBV27 and TRBJ2-1; perhaps TRBD2 as D (6 bases). CDR3 size: 16 residues. The V gene lost 6 bases and the J gene lost 0 bases, with 15 bases spanning the gap. CDR1 MNHEY and CDR2 SMNVEV come from the germline V gene (reference sequence). The CDR3 DNA follows: TGTGCCAGCAGACGGGGGACTGATAGCTCCTACAATGAGCAGTTCTTC. It is translated as CASRRGTDSSYNEQFF.

V usage is TRBV14 and J usage is TRBJ2-1, with 11 bases lining up with TRBD2. This CDR3 has 17 residues. Trimming removed 0 bases from V and 7 bases from J; junction bases left unmatched: 8. Germline lookup yields CDR1 SGHDN and CDR2 FVKESK. The CDR3 sequence is CASSQDITSGRLNEQFF. The CDR3 DNA is TGTGCCAGCAGCCAAGATATTACTAGCGGGAGACTGAATGAGCAGTTCTTC.

This clonotype has a count of ten or more. One base away lies a much larger clone, so this may be a sequencing read error. The chain carries TRBV7-9 and TRBJ2-1; D gene unclear. This CDR3 has 13 amino acids. CDR1 SEHNR and CDR2 FQNEAQ come from the germline V gene (reference sequence). CDR3 DNA: TGTGCCAGCCAAGAAAGAACCGGCAATGAGCAGCTCTTC. Translation: CASQERTGNEQLF. Supplemented by reference TRBV7-9 and TRBJ2-1, the full variable domain reads DTGVSQNPRHKITKRGQNVTFRCDPISEHNRLYWYRQTLGQGPEFLTYFQNEAQLEKSRLLSDRFSAERPKGSFSTLEIQRTEQGDSAMYLCASQERTGNEQLFGPGTRLTVL.

The CDR3 protein is CASSQEGKRDRDGQPQHF. In DNA form, the CDR3 reads TGTGCCAGCAGCCAAGAAGGAAAGCGGGACAGGGATGGGCAGCCCCAGCATTTT. This chain uses TRBV3-1 with TRBJ1-5, with 9 bases that match TRBD1. CDR1 LGHDT and CDR2 YNNKEL come from the germline V gene (reference sequence). V lost 0 bases to trimming and J lost 7 bases; unmatched junction nucleotides: 13. This CDR3 is built from 18 residues. Full variable domain (rest looked up from reference TRBV3-1 and TRBJ1-5): DTAVSQTPKYLVTQMGNDKSIKCEQNLGHDTMYWYKQDSKKFLKIMFSYNNKELIINETVPNRFSPKSPDKAHLNLHINSLELGDSAVYFCASSQEGKRDRDGQPQHFGDGTRLSIL.

This clonotype was found a few times. This chain uses TRBV6-1 with TRBJ1-2; the match to TRBD1 covers 9 bases. Losses at the gene ends were 3 bases for V and 3 bases for J; bases not matched to a gene: 2. The CDR3 sequence is 14 residues long. Per germline, CDR1 MNHNS and CDR2 SASEGT. For the CDR3, the DNA is TGTGCCAGCAGTGATTGGACAGGGGACTATGGCTACACCTTC. This translates into CASSDWTGDYGYTF.

This rearrangement joins TRBV25-1 to TRBJ2-7; no clear D gene. The length of the CDR3 is 12 residues. Germline lookup yields CDR1 MGHDK and CDR2 SYGVNS. V was clipped by 4 bases and J by 7 bases, with 11 bases between them. CDR3 nucleotides: TGTGCCAGCAGTGGACGACCTGGGGAGCAGTACTTC. This translates into CASSGRPGEQYF.